This is a list of T cell receptor beta chains from one sample in a study of T cell responses to AZD1222 COVID-19 vaccine. Using immunoSEQ multiplex PCR, the repertoire was profiled, and TCRdb retains in-frame clones only, with some absent. The table includes fewer than 85,000 clones, roughly nine tenths detected once. Material: peripheral blood, obtained 28 days after the second AZD1222 dose. Receptor source: an adult who received the AZD1222 COVID-19 vaccine. The CDR3 runs from the conserved cysteine through the conserved F or W. D genes are given only for firm matches. For some rows the clone size is stated as once, few or many, or as a class when expanded; others skip it.

V	size	J	D	DNA	CDR3
TRBV6-5	-	TRBJ2-4	-	TGTGCCAGCAGTCCCGGAGTGCTAGCCAAAAACATTCAGTACTTC	CASSPGVLAKNIQYF
TRBV9	-	TRBJ1-3	TRBD1	TGTGCCAGCAGCGAGGGACAGGGTGGAAACACCATATATTTT	CASSEGQGGNTIYF
TRBV24-1	-	TRBJ1-5	TRBD1	TGTGCCACCAGTGAGACAGGGGGGGCTCAGCCCCAGCATTTT	CATSETGGAQPQHF
TRBV9	-	TRBJ1-2	-	TGTGCCAGCAGGGGGGGACCGATGGGCTATGGCTACACCTTC	CASRGGPMGYGYTF
TRBV19	-	TRBJ1-2	TRBD1	TGTGCCAGTAGGAGGGGGCTTAGCTATGGCTACACCTTC	CASRRGLSYGYTF
TRBV7-2	-	TRBJ1-4	-	TGTGCCAGCAGTCCCCCCCCGGGTCGAGAAAAACTGTTTTTT	CASSPPPGREKLFF
TRBV2	-	TRBJ2-1	-	TGTGCCAGCAGTGATATCTCCCACTTGGCTGGATTGTACAATGAGCAGTTCTTC	CASSDISHLAGLYNEQFF
TRBV25-1	once	TRBJ2-7	-	TGTGCCAGCAGTGACTGGAGCTCCTACGAGCAGTACTTC	CASSDWSSYEQYF
TRBV6-5	-	TRBJ2-5	-	TGTGCCAGCAGACTATTGTACCAAGAGACCCAGTACTTC	CASRLLYQETQYF
TRBV6-5	-	TRBJ1-5	-	TGTGCCAGCAGTTACCTGGTTACCCAGCATTTT	CASSYLVTQHF
TRBV11-2	-	TRBJ1-4	-	TGTGCCAGCAGCCCGAGGGGGGGTGATGAAAAACTGTTTTTT	CASSPRGGDEKLFF
TRBV5-1	-	TRBJ1-4	TRBD1	TGCGCCAGCAGCTTGGACATACAGGGGAGGAGTGAAAAACTGTTTTTT	CASSLDIQGRSEKLFF
TRBV1	-	TRBJ2-7	-	TGCACCAGCAGCCAGAGCAGGGCGGTTCACTACGAGCAGTACTTC	CTSSQSRAVHYEQYF
TRBV3-1/TRBV3-2	-	TRBJ1-2	-	TGTGCCAGCAGCCAAGGCCTTCAGCTCAACTATGGCTACACCTTC	CASSQGLQLNYGYTF
TRBV5-1	-	TRBJ1-4	TRBD1	TGCGCCAGCAGCCCACAGCGACAGGGGGGTGAAAAACTGTTTTTT	CASSPQRQGGEKLFF
TRBV7-9	-	TRBJ2-1	-	TGTGCCAGCAGCTTCCTACAGGGTCGGAATGAGCAGTTCTTC	CASSFLQGRNEQFF
TRBV27	-	TRBJ2-7	TRBD1	TGTGCCAGCAGTCCGGGACAGGCCCCCTACGAGCAGTACTTC	CASSPGQAPYEQYF
TRBV6-2/TRBV6-3	-	TRBJ1-1	-	TGTGCCAGCAGTTACTCGGGGCGGAACACTGAAGCTTTCTTT	CASSYSGRNTEAFF
TRBV9	few	TRBJ2-1	TRBD2	TGTGCCAGCAGCGTAGACGAGCGGGGGCCTTACAATGAGCAGTTCTTC	CASSVDERGPYNEQFF
TRBV15	-	TRBJ2-5	-	TGTGCCACCAGCAGAGATAGGAGGACCCAGTACTTC	CATSRDRRTQYF
TRBV3-1/TRBV3-2	-	TRBJ1-1	-	TGTGCCAGCAGCCAAAGGGCCCCAATGGGCACTGAAGCTTTCTTT	CASSQRAPMGTEAFF
TRBV5-1	-	TRBJ2-1	TRBD1	TGCGCCAGCAGCTTCCACCGGGGACAGCAATACAATGAGCAGTTCTTC	CASSFHRGQQYNEQFF
TRBV5-6	-	TRBJ2-2	-	TGTGCCAGCAGCTTGGAGGGCCGGGGAGGCGGGGAGCTGTTTTTT	CASSLEGRGGGELFF
TRBV9	-	TRBJ1-1	-	TGTGCCAGCAGCCCCACTGTGGAGGCCACTGAAGCTTTCTTT	CASSPTVEATEAFF
TRBV29-1	-	TRBJ2-5	-	TGCAGCGCCGGACAGACGGAGACCCAGTACTTC	CSAGQTETQYF
TRBV24-1	-	TRBJ1-1	-	TGTGCCACCAGTGAGGGGGGGCGCGGCACTGAAGCTTTCTTT	CATSEGGRGTEAFF
TRBV11-3	-	TRBJ2-5	-	TGTGCCAGCAGCTCCATTGACAGGTGGAGGTCAAGCCAAGAGACCCAGTACTTC	CASSSIDRWRSSQETQYF
TRBV28	-	TRBJ1-4	-	TGTGCCAGCAGTTTGCAGGGGAATGAAAAACTGTTTTTT	CASSLQGNEKLFF